This section outlines one TCR beta chain sequence together with its context. The sample comes from a study of OX40 agonist ivuxolimab in advanced cancers. As for the study in general: The group had a mean age of around 64 years, ranged from roughly 20 to 79, and was 82.7% male. Prior anti-PD-1, anti-PD-L1 or anti-CTLA-4 therapy was allowed; approximately 40% had some.

TCRdb keeps only in-frame clones here, not all; method: immunoSEQ multiplex PCR. Among 40,000 to 55,000 clones, 90% to 95% were seen once, and the ten largest hold around 28%. CDR1 and CDR2 from the germline V gene are SNHLY and FYNNEI. This CDR3 is built from 14 residues. Trimming took off 6 bases at V and 4 bases at J, with 16 bases between the two ends. Individuals having autoimmune disease history or systemic immunosuppression were not enrolled. With baseline, cycle 4 day 1, and cycle 7 day 1 as timepoints, blood was sampled. Source: CD4+ or CD8+ T cells sorted from blood, taken in a trial of the OX40 agonist ivuxolimab. The chain links TRBV2 to TRBJ2-7; the D gene is possibly TRBD2 (6 bases). The receptor's source is an adult with an advanced solid tumor such as melanoma, head and neck, liver or kidney cancer. The CDR3 sequence: CASSPTPAGYEQYF. DNA of the CDR3: TGTGCCAGCAGCCCCACCCCGGCGGGGTACGAGCAGTACTTC.